The entry below gives a single T cell receptor beta chain sequence along with its context. These data are taken from a study of blood T cell repertoires in COVID-19. About the study: Some COVID-19 samples were acute and others convalescent; all came from the United States, Italy and Spain. The cDNA or gDNA used as material had been derived from T cells, B-cell-depleted T cells, or PBMCs.

Original analysis: Reference gene primer amplification gave nucleated cell count estimates. The data were produced by immunoSEQ multiplex PCR, yet TCRdb's version contains in-frame clones alone and is incomplete. That table gives V, J and clone size, and the DNA gave D and trimming. The sample shows some 78,000 clones, around 89% of them seen only once. V lost 1 base to trimming and J lost 2 bases, with 12 bases between them. The CDR3 has 16 amino acids. Per germline, CDR1 LNHNV and CDR2 YYDKDF (reference sequence). Sample: peripheral blood. The chain uses TRBV15 and TRBJ1-3; TRBD1 might be the D (5 bases). The TCR was taken from a woman aged 80 or over with active or convalescent COVID-19. The CDR3 sequence: CATSRVRGAAGNTIYF. The CDR3 coding sequence is TGTGCCACCAGCAGAGTTCGCGGGGCCGCTGGAAACACCATATATTTT. Full variable domain (outside the CDR3, taken from reference TRBV15 and TRBJ1-3): DAMVIQNPRYQVTQFGKPVTLSCSQTLNHNVMYWYQQKSSQAPKLLFHYYDKDFNNEADTPDNFQSRRPNTSFCFLDIRSPGLGDTAMYLCATSRVRGAAGNTIYFGEGSWLTVV.